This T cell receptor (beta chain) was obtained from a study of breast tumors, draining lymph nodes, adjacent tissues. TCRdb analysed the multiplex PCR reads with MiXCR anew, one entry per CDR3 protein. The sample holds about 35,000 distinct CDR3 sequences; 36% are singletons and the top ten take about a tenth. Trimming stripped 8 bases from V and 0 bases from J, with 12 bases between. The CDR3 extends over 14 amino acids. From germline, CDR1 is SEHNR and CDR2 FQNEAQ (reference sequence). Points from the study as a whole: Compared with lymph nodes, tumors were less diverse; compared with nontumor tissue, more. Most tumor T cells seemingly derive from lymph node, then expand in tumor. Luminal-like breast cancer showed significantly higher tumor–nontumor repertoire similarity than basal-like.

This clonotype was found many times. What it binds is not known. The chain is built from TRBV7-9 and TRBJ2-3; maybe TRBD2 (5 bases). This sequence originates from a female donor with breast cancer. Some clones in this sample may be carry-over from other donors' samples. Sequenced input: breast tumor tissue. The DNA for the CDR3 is TGTGCCAGCGGTCGAGAGGGTAGCACAGATACGCAGTATTTT. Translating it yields CASGREGSTDTQYF.